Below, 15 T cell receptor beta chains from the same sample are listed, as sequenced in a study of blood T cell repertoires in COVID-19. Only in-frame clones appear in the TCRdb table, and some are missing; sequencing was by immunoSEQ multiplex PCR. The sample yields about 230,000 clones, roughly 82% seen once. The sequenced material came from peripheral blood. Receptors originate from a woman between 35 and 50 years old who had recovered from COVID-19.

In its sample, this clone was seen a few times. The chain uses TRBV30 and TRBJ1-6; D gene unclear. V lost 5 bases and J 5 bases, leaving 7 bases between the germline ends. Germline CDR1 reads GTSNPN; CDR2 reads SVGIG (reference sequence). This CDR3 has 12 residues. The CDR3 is CAWGRDNSPLHF. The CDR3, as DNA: TGTGCCTGGGGGAGGGATAATTCACCCCTCCACTTT.

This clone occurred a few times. The DNA of the CDR3 is TGCGCCAGCAGCAGCGACAGGGGGCTCTCGCGGGGTGAAGCTTTCTTT. The encoded protein is CASSSDRGLSRGEAFF. The chain is built from TRBV5-1 and TRBJ1-1; 10 bases are shared with TRBD1. The CDR3 consists of 16 residues. Per germline, CDR1 SGHRS and CDR2 YFSETQ. The V gene end was trimmed by 4 bases and the J gene end by 7 bases; junction bases not matched to a gene: 13.

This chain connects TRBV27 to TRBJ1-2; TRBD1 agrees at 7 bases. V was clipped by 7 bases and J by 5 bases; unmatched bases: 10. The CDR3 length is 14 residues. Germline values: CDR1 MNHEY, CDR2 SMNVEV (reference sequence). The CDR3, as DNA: TGTGCCAGCACCTCCTTGCGACAGGGTTATGGCTACACCTTC. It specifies CASTSLRQGYGYTF.

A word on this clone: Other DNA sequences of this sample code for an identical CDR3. CDR3 DNA sequence: TGTGCCAGCAGCTTGACAGGGAGCCAAGAGACCCAGTACTTC. The encoded protein is CASSLTGSQETQYF. The rearrangement uses TRBV7-2 and TRBJ2-5; TRBD1 matches 7 bases. After removal of 3 bases from V and 1 base from J, the junction contained 2 bases not matched to a gene. The germline V gene encodes CDR1 SGHTA and CDR2 FQGNSA. The CDR3 totals 14 residues.

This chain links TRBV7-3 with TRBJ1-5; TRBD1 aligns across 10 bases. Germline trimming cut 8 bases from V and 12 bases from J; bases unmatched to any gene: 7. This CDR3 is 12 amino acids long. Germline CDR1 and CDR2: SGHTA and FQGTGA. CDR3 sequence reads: CASSFGTGDQHF. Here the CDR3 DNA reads TGTGCCAGCTCCTTCGGGACAGGGGACCAGCATTTT.

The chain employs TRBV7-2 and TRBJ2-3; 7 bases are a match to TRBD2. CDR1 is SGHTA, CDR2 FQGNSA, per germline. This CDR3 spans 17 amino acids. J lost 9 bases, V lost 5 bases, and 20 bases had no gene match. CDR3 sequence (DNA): TGTGCCAGCAGCCCCCGGCTCGGGCGGGGGACGCAGTCAACGCAGTATTTT. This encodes CASSPRLGRGTQSTQYF.

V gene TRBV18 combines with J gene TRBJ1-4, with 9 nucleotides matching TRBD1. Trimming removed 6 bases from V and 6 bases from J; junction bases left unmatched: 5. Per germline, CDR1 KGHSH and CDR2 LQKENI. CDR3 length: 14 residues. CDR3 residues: CASSLTGGDEKLFF. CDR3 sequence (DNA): TGTGCCAGCTCCCTGACAGGGGGGGATGAAAAACTGTTTTTT.

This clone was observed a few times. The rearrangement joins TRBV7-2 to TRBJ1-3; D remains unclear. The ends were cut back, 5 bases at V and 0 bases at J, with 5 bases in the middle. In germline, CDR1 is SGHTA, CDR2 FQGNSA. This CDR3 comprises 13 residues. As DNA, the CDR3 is TGTGCCAGCAGCACCTACTCTGGAAACACCATATATTTT. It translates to CASSTYSGNTIYF.

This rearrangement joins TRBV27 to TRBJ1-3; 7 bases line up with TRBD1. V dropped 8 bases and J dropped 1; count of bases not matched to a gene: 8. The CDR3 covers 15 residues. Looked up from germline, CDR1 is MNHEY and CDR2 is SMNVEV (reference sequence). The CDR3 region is CASGTTGSSGNTIYF. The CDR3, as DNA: TGTGCCAGCGGAACGACAGGGAGTTCTGGAAACACCATATATTTT.

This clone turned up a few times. In DNA, the CDR3 is TGTGCCAGCAGCGGGAAGGGGATTGAAGAGACCCAGTACTTC. Translation: CASSGKGIEETQYF. This chain connects TRBV3-1 (or the pseudogene TRBV3-2) to TRBJ2-5; D is perhaps TRBD1 (5 bases). This CDR3 spans 14 amino acids. The ends were cut back, 5 bases at V and 3 bases at J, with 13 bases in the middle. Germline V CDR1 and CDR2: LGHDT, YNNKEL (reference sequence).

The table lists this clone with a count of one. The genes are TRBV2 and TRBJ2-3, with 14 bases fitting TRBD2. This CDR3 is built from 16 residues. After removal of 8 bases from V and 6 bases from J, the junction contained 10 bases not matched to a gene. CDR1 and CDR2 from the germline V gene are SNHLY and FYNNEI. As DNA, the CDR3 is TGTGCCAGCCGTCAGACTAGCGGGGGGGCCGCGGATACGCAGTATTTT. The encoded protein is CASRQTSGGAADTQYF.

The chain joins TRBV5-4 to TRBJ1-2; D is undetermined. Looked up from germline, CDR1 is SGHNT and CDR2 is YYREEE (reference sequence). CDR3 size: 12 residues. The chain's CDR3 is CASGEGSEGYTF. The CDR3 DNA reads TGTGCTAGCGGGGAGGGTTCTGAAGGCTACACCTTC.

CDR3 loop: CASSLGPTEYQPQHF. The CDR3 DNA follows: TGTGCCAGCAGCTTAGGACCGACAGAATATCAGCCCCAGCATTTT. The rearrangement joins TRBV7-8 to TRBJ1-5; possible D gene TRBD1, 5 bases. This CDR3 comprises 15 residues. The ends were cut back, 1 base at V and 5 bases at J, with 12 bases in the middle. CDR1 is SGHVS and CDR2 is FQNEAQ in the germline V gene.

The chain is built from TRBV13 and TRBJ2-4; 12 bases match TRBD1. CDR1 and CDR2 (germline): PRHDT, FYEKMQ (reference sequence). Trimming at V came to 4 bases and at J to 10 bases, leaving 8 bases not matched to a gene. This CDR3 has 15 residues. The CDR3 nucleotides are TGTGCCAGCAGCTGGGGACAGGGGGCGTCGGATATTCAGTACTTC. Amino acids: CASSWGQGASDIQYF.

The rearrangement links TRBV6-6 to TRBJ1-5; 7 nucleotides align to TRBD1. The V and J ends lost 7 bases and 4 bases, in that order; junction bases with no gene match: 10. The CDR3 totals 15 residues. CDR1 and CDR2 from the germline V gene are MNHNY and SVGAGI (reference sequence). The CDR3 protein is CASNSPGQLNQPQHF. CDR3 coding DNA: TGTGCCAGCAACTCACCGGGACAGCTAAATCAGCCCCAGCATTTT.